The rows below give T cell receptor beta chains drawn from one sample of a study of blood T cell repertoires in COVID-19. Produced via immunoSEQ multiplex PCR; TCRdb's table is partial and in-frame only. The table has 85,000 to 110,000 clones, 85% to 90% seen once. Sequencing input: peripheral blood. These receptors were collected from a human donor in a cohort sampled during active COVID-19. CDR3s include the opening cysteine and the closing phenylalanine or tryptophan. Fields, in order: J gene, clone size, D gene, V gene, CDR3 protein, CDR3 DNA. A D gene is named only where the DNA matches it firmly. Only some rows state a clone size, as once, few, many or a class for expanded clones.

>TRBJ2-7|-|-|TRBV6-5
CASRSGLISYEQYF
TGTGCCAGCAGGTCCGGACTAATTTCGTACGAGCAGTACTTC
>TRBJ2-3|-|-|TRBV18
CASSPQGSTDTQYF
TGTGCCAGCTCACCCCAGGGCTCCACAGATACGCAGTATTTT
>TRBJ2-7|few|TRBD2|TRBV6-2/TRBV6-3
CASSQGTSGTYEQYF
TGTGCCAGCAGCCAGGGGACTAGCGGTACCTACGAGCAGTACTTC
>TRBJ2-1|-|TRBD2|TRBV24-1
CATSQTSGRNNEQFF
TGTGCCACCAGCCAAACTAGCGGGAGGAACAATGAGCAGTTCTTC
>TRBJ2-7|-|TRBD1|TRBV6-6
CASRPGQSTYEQYF
TGTGCCAGCAGGCCGGGACAGAGTACCTACGAGCAGTACTTC
>TRBJ1-2|-|-|TRBV6-5
CASSPGTFYGYTF
TGTGCCAGCAGCCCGGGGACATTCTATGGCTACACCTTC
>TRBJ2-1|-|TRBD2|TRBV19
CASTKLAGSYNEQFF
TGTGCCAGTACCAAACTAGCGGGATCCTACAATGAGCAGTTCTTC
>TRBJ2-1|-|TRBD2|TRBV9
CASSVDSGVYNEQFF
TGTGCCAGCAGCGTGGATAGCGGGGTGTACAATGAGCAGTTCTTC
>TRBJ2-3|-|TRBD2|TRBV7-2
CASSDQAGARTDTQYF
TGTGCCAGCAGCGACCAGGCGGGAGCGCGCACAGATACGCAGTATTTT
>TRBJ2-1|few|-|TRBV7-2
CASSPRSRGSYNEQFF
TGTGCCAGCAGCCCTCGTAGTAGGGGTTCCTACAATGAGCAGTTCTTC
>TRBJ1-2|-|TRBD1|TRBV6-6
CASVRDRDQTNYGYTF
TGTGCCAGCGTCCGGGACAGGGACCAAACTAACTATGGCTACACCTTC
>TRBJ2-1|-|TRBD2|TRBV10-2
CASSEALAGDYNEQFF
TGCGCCAGCAGTGAAGCCCTAGCGGGGGACTACAATGAGCAGTTCTTC
>TRBJ2-7|-|TRBD2|TRBV10-1
CASSEGLEVAYEQYF
TGCGCCAGCAGTGAAGGACTAGAGGTCGCCTACGAGCAGTACTTC
>TRBJ2-1|-|TRBD2|TRBV2
CASGRSGGYNEQFF
TGTGCCAGTGGGCGGAGCGGGGGGTACAATGAGCAGTTCTTC
>TRBJ2-3|-|TRBD1|TRBV6-1
CASSETGGETDTQYF
TGTGCCAGCAGTGAGACAGGGGGCGAAACAGATACGCAGTATTTT
>TRBJ1-2|once|TRBD1|TRBV10-2
CASRGQGLHGYTF
TGCGCCAGCAGGGGACAGGGCCTACATGGCTACACCTTC
>TRBJ2-2|once|-|TRBV6-5
CASSFSGAGELFF
TGTGCCAGCAGCTTTTCAGGGGCCGGGGAGCTGTTTTTT
>TRBJ1-5|-|-|TRBV9
CASSVGWEWPQHF
TGTGCCAGCAGCGTAGGCTGGGAGTGGCCCCAGCATTTT
>TRBJ2-1|-|-|TRBV7-3
CASSYGLSSYNEQFF
TGTGCCAGCAGCTATGGACTTAGCTCCTACAATGAGCAGTTCTTC
>TRBJ1-1|-|TRBD1|TRBV7-3
CASSPGGTNTEAFF
TGTGCCAGCAGCCCAGGGGGTACGAACACTGAAGCTTTCTTT
>TRBJ2-3|-|TRBD2|TRBV5-4
CASSLGLAVGDTQYF
TGTGCCAGCAGCTTGGGACTAGCGGTGGGGGATACGCAGTATTTT
>TRBJ2-7|-|TRBD2|TRBV10-1
CASSEASGSHEQYF
TGCGCCAGCAGTGAGGCTAGCGGGAGTCACGAGCAGTACTTC
>TRBJ2-6|-|-|TRBV5-1
CASSLQGSGANVLTF
TGCGCCAGCAGCTTACAGGGCTCTGGGGCCAACGTCCTGACTTTC
>TRBJ2-2|-|-|TRBV15
CATSRDSGRYTGELFF
TGTGCCACCAGCAGAGATTCGGGGAGATACACCGGGGAGCTGTTTTTT
>TRBJ2-7|-|-|TRBV3-1/TRBV3-2
CASSQDVRYEQYF
TGTGCCAGCAGCCAAGATGTCCGGTACGAGCAGTACTTC
>TRBJ2-3|-|-|TRBV18
CASSPDQLLSGDTQYF
TGTGCCAGCTCACCGGACCAGTTACTTTCGGGGGATACGCAGTATTTT
>TRBJ2-5|-|-|TRBV4-1
CASSPRGPTDLQETQYF
TGCGCCAGCAGCCCCCGGGGTCCCACGGATCTCCAAGAGACCCAGTACTTC
>TRBJ1-2|-|TRBD1|TRBV28
CASRPTGNYGYTF
TGTGCCAGCAGACCGACAGGGAACTATGGCTACACCTTC
>TRBJ2-3|once|-|TRBV10-1
CASSSAATDTQYF
TGCGCCAGTTCGTCAGCGGCCACAGATACGCAGTATTTT
>TRBJ2-1|-|TRBD2|TRBV10-1
CASSGVGRVGNEQFF
TGCGCCAGCAGTGGCGTCGGGAGGGTCGGCAATGAGCAGTTCTTC
>TRBJ2-1|-|TRBD1|TRBV28
CASRSPPGQGNEQFF
TGTGCCAGCAGATCCCCTCCGGGACAGGGGAATGAGCAGTTCTTC
>TRBJ2-3|-|TRBD2|TRBV5-1
CASSLHGLGAGDTQYF
TGCGCCAGCAGCTTGCACGGACTAGGAGCGGGAGATACGCAGTATTTT
>TRBJ1-6|-|TRBD1|TRBV24-1
CATSDARRDSNSPLHF
TGTGCCACCAGTGATGCCCGGAGGGACAGTAATTCACCCCTCCACTTT
>TRBJ2-7|-|TRBD1|TRBV27
CAIRRDRVSYEQYF
TGTGCCATAAGAAGGGACAGGGTCTCCTACGAGCAGTACTTC
>TRBJ2-3|few|TRBD2|TRBV6-2/TRBV6-3
CASSTGLAGRDTQYF
TGTGCCAGCAGCACTGGACTAGCGGGACGGGATACGCAGTATTTT
>TRBJ2-5|-|TRBD1|TRBV10-3
CAISFDRGQVETQYF
TGTGCCATCAGTTTCGACAGGGGGCAGGTAGAGACCCAGTACTTC
>TRBJ2-1|-|TRBD2|TRBV7-9
CASSFGSGSGQEQFF
TGTGCCAGCAGCTTTGGGTCTGGTAGCGGGCAAGAGCAGTTCTTC
>TRBJ2-7|-|-|TRBV28
CASSLGVHYEQYF
TGTGCCAGCAGTTTAGGAGTCCATTACGAGCAGTACTTC
>TRBJ2-7|-|TRBD1|TRBV9
CASSPPRARGSSEQYF
TGTGCCAGCAGCCCCCCAAGGGCCAGGGGGTCCTCCGAGCAGTACTTC
>TRBJ2-2|-|TRBD1|TRBV5-1
CASSRRIQGDNTGELFF
TGCGCCAGCAGCCGGAGGATACAGGGGGATAACACCGGGGAGCTGTTTTTT